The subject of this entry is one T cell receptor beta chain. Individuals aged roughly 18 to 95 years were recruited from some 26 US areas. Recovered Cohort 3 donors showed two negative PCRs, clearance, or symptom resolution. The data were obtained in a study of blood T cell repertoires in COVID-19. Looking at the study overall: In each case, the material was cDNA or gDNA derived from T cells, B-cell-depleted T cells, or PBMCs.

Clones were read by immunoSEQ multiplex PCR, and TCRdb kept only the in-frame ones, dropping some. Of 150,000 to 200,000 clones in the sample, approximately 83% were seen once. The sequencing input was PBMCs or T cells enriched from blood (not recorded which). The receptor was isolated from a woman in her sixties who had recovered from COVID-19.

CDR3 region: CASSEAQYTEAFF. The CDR3 coding sequence is TGCGCCAGCAGTGAGGCACAGTACACTGAAGCTTTCTTT. This chain joins TRBV10-1 and TRBJ1-1; no definite D call. The CDR3 sequence is 13 residues long. Germline V lookup: CDR1 WNHNN, CDR2 SYGVQD (reference sequence). The V gene lost 2 bases and the J gene lost 3 bases, with 7 bases spanning the gap.